One and the same sample provided the 5 T cell receptor beta chains below, sequenced in a study of T-cell memory formation after mild COVID-19. TCRdb passed the 5' RACE reads through MiXCR, listing each CDR3 protein once. The sample lists hundreds of thousands of distinct CDR3 sequences, approximately 19% occurring once. Sequences were obtained from PBMCs or a T cell subset sorted from them (not recorded which). Receptor source: a man aged 18 to 35 who had mild COVID-19 (a few samples of this study predate the infection). Cell type and time point are not known.

This clonotype showed up just a few times. This sequence joins TRBV14 and TRBJ2-7, with 8 bases aligning to TRBD1. CDR3 length equals 14 residues. V shed 4 bases, J shed 0 bases, and the junction held 2 bases outside the gene matches. Germline CDR1 reads SGHDN; CDR2 reads FVKESK. The CDR3: CASSRDRFSYEQYF. CDR3 nucleotides: TGTGCCAGCAGCCGGGACAGGTTCTCCTACGAGCAGTACTTC.

This clonotype was detected a few times. The rearrangement uses TRBV5-6 and TRBJ2-3; D may correspond to TRBD1 or TRBD2 (5 bases each). This CDR3 has 15 residues. CDR1 and CDR2 from the germline V gene are SGHDT and YYEEEE. V was cut by 5 bases and J by 0 bases, with 13 bases left in between. CDR3 protein: CASRFGWGSTDTQYF. CDR3 nucleotides: TGTGCCAGCAGATTTGGTTGGGGGAGCACAGATACGCAGTATTTT.

The chain uses TRBV9 and TRBJ2-3, with D perhaps TRBD2 (5 bases). V lost 3 bases, J lost 0 bases, and 11 bases lay in between. Germline V lookup: CDR1 SGDLS, CDR2 YYNGEE. This CDR3 contains 15 residues. The CDR3 reads CASSGGAYSTDTQYF. For the CDR3, the DNA is TGTGCCAGCAGCGGGGGAGCGTACAGCACAGATACGCAGTATTTT.

The chain joins TRBV7-3 to TRBJ2-3; no clear D. V lost 5 bases to trimming and J lost 1 base, with 7 bases between them. CDR1 is SGHTA and CDR2 is FQGTGA in the germline V gene. This CDR3 region has 13 residues. The CDR3 reads CASSPTRTDTQYF. CDR3 nucleotides: TGTGCCAGCAGCCCGACCCGCACAGATACGCAGTATTTT. Variable domain in full (rest from reference TRBV7-3 and TRBJ2-3): GAGVSQTPSNKVTEKGKYVELRCDPISGHTALYWYRQSLGQGPEFLIYFQGTGAADDSGLPNDRFFAVRPEGSVSTLKIQRTERGDSAVYLCASSPTRTDTQYFGPGTRLTVL.

The chain joins TRBV10-3 to TRBJ1-2, with a possible D match to TRBD1 (5 bases). Per germline, CDR1 ENHRY and CDR2 SYGVKD. Trimming pared 0 bases from V and 4 bases from J, leaving 15 bases between. The CDR3 totals 16 residues. CDR3 sequence (DNA): TGTGCCATCAGTGAGTCTGTTCTGACAGACATCTATGGCTACACCTTC. This encodes CAISESVLTDIYGYTF.